This TCR beta chain was recorded in a study of blood T cells in healthy people across ages. Regarding the study as a whole: The study found more naive CD4+ cells and higher diversity in long-lived than aged donors. While age rose, TCR beta diversity per million T cells dropped in a roughly linear way. Expanded clonotype shifts may have been confounded, as the donors had an unknown CMV status.

The CDR3 is 13 residues long. From germline, CDR1 is SGHRS and CDR2 YFSETQ. V was shortened by 9 bases and J by 0 bases, with 12 bases between the two germline ends. The people who gave samples were healthy Caucasians from Russia, aged roughly 6 to 95. A second PCR, run for about 7 to 11 cycles, used a sample-barcoded 5' primer plus a J-beta primer mix. TCRdb ran MiXCR on the 5' RACE reads and lists one entry per CDR3 protein. The sample yields 700,000 to 850,000 distinct CDR3 sequences, approximately 55% seen once. Of note for this clonotype: Its specificity is unknown.

Sequencing was performed on blood. The chain combines TRBV5-1 with TRBJ2-5, with D tentatively TRBD1 (6 bases). This receptor was identified in a man older than 75 in good health. Here the CDR3 DNA reads TGCGCCACCTCTGGGGACAACCAAGAGACCCAGTACTTC. Translating gives CATSGDNQETQYF.